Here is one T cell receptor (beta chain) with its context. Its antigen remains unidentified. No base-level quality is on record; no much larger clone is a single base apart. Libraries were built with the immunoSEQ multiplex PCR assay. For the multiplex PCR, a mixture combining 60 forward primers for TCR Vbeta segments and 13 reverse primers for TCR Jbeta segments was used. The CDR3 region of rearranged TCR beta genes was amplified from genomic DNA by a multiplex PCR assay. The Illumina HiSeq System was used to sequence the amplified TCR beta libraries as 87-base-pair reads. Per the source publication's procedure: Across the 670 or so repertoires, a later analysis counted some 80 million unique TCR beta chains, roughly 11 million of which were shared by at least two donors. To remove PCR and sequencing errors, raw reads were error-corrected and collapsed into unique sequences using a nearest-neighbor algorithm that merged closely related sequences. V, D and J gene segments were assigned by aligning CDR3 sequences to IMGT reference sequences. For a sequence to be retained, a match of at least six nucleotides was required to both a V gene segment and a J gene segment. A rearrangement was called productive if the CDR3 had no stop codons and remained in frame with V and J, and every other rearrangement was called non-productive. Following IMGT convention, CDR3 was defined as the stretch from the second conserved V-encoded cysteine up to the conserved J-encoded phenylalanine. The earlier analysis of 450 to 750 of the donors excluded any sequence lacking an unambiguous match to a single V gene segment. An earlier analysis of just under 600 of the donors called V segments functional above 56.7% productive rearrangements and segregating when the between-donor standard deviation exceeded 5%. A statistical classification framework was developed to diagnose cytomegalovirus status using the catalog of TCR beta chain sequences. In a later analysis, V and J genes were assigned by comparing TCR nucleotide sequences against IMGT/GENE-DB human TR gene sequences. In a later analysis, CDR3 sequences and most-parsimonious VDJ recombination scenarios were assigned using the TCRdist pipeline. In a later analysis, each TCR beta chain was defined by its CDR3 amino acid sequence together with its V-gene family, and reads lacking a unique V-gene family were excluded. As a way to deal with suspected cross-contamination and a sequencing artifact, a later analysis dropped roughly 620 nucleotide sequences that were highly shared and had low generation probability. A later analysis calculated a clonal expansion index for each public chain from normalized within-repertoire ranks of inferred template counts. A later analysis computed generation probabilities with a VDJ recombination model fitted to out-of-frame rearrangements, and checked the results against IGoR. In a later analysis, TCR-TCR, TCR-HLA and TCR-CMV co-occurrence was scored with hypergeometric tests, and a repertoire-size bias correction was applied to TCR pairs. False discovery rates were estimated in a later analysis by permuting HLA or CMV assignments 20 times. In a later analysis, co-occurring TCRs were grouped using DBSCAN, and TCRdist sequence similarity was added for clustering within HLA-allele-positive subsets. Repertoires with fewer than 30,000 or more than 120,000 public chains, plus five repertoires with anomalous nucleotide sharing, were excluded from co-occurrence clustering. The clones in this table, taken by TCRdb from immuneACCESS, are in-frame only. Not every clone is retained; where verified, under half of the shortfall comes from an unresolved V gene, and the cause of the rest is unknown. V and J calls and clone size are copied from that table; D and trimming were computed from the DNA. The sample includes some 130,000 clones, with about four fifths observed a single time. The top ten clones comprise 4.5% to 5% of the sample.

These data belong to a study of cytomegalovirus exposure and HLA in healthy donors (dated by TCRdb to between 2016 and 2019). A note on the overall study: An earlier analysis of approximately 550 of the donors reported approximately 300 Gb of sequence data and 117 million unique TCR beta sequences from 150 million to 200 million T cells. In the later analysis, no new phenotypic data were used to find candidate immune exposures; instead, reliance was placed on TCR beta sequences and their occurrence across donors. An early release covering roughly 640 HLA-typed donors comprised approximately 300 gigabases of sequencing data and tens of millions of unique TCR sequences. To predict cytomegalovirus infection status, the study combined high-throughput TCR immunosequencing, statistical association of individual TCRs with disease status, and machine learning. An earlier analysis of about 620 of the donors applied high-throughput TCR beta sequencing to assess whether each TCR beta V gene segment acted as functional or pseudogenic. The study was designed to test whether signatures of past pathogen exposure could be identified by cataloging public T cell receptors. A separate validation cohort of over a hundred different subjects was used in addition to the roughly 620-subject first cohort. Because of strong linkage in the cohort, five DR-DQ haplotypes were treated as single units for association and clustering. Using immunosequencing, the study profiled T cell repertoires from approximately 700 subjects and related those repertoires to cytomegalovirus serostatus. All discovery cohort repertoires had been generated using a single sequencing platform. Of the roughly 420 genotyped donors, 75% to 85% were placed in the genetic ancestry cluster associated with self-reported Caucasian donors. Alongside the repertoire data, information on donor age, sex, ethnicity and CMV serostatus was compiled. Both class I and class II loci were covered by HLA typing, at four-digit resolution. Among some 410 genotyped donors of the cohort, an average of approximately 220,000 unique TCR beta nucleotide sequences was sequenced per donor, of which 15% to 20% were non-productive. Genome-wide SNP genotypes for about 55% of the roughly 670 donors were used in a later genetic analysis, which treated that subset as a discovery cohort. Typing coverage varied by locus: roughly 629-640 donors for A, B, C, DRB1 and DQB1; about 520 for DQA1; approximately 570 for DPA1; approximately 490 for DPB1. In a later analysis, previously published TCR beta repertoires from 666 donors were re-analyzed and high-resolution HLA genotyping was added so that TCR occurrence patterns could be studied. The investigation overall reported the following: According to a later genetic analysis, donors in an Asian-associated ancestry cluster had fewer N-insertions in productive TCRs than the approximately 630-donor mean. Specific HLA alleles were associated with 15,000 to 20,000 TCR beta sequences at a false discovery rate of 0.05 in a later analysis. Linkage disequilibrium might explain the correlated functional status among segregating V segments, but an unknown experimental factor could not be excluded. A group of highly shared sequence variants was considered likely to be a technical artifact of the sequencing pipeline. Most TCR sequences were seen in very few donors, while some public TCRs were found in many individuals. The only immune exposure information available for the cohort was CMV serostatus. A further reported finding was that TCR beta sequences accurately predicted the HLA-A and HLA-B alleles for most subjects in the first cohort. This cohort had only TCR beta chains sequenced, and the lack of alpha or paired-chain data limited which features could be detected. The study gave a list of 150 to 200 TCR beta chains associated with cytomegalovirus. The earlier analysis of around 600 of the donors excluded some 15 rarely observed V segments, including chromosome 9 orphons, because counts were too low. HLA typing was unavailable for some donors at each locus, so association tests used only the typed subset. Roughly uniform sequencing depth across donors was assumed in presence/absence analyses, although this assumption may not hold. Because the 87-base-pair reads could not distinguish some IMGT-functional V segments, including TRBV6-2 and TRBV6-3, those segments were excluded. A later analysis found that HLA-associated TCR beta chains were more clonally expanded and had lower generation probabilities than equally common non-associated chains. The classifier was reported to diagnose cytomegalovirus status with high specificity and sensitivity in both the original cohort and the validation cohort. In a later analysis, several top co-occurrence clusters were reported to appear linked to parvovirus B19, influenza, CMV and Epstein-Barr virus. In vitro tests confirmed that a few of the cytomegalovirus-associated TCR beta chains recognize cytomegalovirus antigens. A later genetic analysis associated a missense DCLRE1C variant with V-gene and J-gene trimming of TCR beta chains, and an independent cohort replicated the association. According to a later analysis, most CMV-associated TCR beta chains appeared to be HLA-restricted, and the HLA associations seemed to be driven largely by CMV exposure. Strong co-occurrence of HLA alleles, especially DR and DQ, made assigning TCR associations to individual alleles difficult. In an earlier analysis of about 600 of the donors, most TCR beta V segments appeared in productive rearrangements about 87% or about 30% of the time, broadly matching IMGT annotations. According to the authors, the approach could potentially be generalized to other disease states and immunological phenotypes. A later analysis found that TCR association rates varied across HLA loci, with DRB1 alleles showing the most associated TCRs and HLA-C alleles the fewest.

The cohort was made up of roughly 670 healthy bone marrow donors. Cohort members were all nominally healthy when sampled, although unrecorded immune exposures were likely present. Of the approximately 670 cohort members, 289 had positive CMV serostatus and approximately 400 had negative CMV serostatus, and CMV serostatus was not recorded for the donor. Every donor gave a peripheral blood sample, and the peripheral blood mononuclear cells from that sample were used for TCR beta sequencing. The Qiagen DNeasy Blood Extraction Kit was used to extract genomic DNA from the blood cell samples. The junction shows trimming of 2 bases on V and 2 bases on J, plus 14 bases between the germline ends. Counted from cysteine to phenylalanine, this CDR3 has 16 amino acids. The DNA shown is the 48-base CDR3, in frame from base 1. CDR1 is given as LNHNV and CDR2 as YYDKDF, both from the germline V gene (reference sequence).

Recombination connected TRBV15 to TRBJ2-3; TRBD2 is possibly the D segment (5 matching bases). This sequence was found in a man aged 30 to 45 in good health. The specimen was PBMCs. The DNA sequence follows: TGTGCCACCAGCAGACGGGGAGCTGAGTCCACAGATACGCAGTATTTT. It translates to CATSRRGAESTDTQYF. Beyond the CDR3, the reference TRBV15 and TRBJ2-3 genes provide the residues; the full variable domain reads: DAMVIQNPRYQVTQFGKPVTLSCSQTLNHNVMYWYQQKSSQAPKLLFHYYDKDFNNEADTPDNFQSRRPNTSFCFLDIRSPGLGDTAMYLCATSRRGAESTDTQYFGPGTRLTVL.